This T cell receptor (beta chain) was recorded in a study of beta chain features in type 1 diabetes (dated by TCRdb to between 2018 and 2020). Background for the entire study: Mean age, gender distribution, total cell number and subset yield were not different between patients and healthy donors. Across all samples, around 100 million sorted cells were examined, and cell number per subset correlated strongly with RNA yield. The study compared the TCRB repertoires of sorted circulating CD4+ T cell subsets in recently diagnosed type 1 diabetes patients with those in matched healthy donors. Regulatory and stem cell-like memory subsets were obtained from only 8 patients and roughly eight healthy donors, while naive and central memory subsets were obtained from all 30 or so donors.

Summary of the overall study and its limitations: Shorter templates might have been favored by PCR, but patient and control samples were amplified and corrected together, so both groups would have been affected equally by any skew. The naive, central memory and regulatory TCRB repertoires appeared to resemble one another more closely among patients than among healthy donors. Type 1 diabetes patients showed a moderate but significant shortening of TCRB CDR3 length in all four CD4+ subsets. HLA sub-analyses involved small numbers of individuals, so any influence of HLA type on TCRB rearrangement remained unresolved. Because cDNA was sequenced instead of genomic DNA, highly expressing activated cells could be over-represented, though the groups showed no difference in activation or CD3 levels. Fewer insertions and more nucleotide deletions at VDJ recombination sites were observed in patients with type 1 diabetes, implying thymic rearrangement abnormalities.

Relative to germline, V is 2 bases shorter and J is 7 bases shorter, with 6 bases between their ends. The CDR3 goes from the cysteine to the phenylalanine over 12 residues. The sequence is cut down to CDR3 DNA, 36 bases in frame from base 1. Reading the germline V gene gives CDR1 SGHNT and CDR2 YENEEA. From each donor, a single peripheral blood sample of around 120 mL on average was drawn into heparinised tubes. A BD FACSAria II and a panel including CD45RO, CCR7, CD25, CD127, CD95 and CD27 were used to sort naive, central memory, regulatory and stem cell-like memory CD4+ T cells. Every sorted population had a purity above 95%. Right away, PBMCs were isolated by Lymphoprep density gradient centrifugation and were stained directly, with no culture step. So that batch effects would be minimized, each experiment stained and sorted samples in pairs, pairing one healthy donor with one patient. This clone was counted ten times or more. This receptor's antigen is unknown. No per-base quality is available; no much larger clone lies one base away.

The High Capacity cDNA Reverse Transcription Kit was used to reverse transcribe all of the isolated RNA, meaning that expressed TCRB transcripts were what got sequenced. Deep immunoSEQ sequencing was applied to naive, central memory and regulatory T cell samples, giving an average of approximately 3.8 million total reads per sample. After sorted cells were lysed in RLT buffer, RNA was extracted with DNase-treated RNeasy Micro or Mini kits, with the choice depending on cell number. To prevent cross-contamination, each cell subset was processed individually, whereas patient and healthy donor samples were processed jointly. Using the immunoSEQ multiplex PCR, TCRB sequences were amplified from cDNA into 87-bp fragments spanning the CDR3 region. Amplicons were sequenced on the Illumina HiSeq platform. Per the authors' processing: Synthetic template baselines were used to correct PCR bias computationally, reads within Hamming distance 2 were collapsed, and singletons that could not be merged were discarded. By aligning reads against IMGT, V, D and J genes, CDR3 length, and insertions or deletions at six rearrangement sites were assigned. Within each subset, clonotype counts were normalized to sorted cell number, after which true diversity and Gini coefficients were computed with the tcR R package. The overlap coefficient, calculated on TCRB nucleotide sequences, was used to measure repertoire sharing. Entries here come from immuneACCESS through TCRdb and include only in-frame sequences with V and J called. Some clones fail to appear in such tables; in the studies checked, an unresolved V gene covers under half of the shortfall, and the cause of the remainder is unknown. V and J calls plus clone size are reproduced from that table; the DNA served to infer D and trimming. The sample records 200,000 to 300,000 clones, about 30% of which are singletons. 3% to 4% of the sample goes to the ten largest clones.

This receptor was obtained from a man aged 25-45 years in good health. The sequence is built from TRBV11-3 and TRBJ2-1; the D gene is not confidently resolved. The sample was central memory CD4+ T cells from blood. The DNA reads TGTGCCAGCAGCTTAATGGCGAATGAGCAGTTCTTC. Its translation is CASSLMANEQFF.